The present T cell receptor beta chain was sequenced within a study of T-cell memory formation after mild COVID-19 (dated by TCRdb to 2020 to 2022). For the study in its entirety: Most TCR sequence clusters were specific to one of the two donors. Longitudinal TCRalpha and TCRbeta repertoire sequencing tracked T-cell clones expanding and contracting after mild COVID-19 in a couple of donors. The cohort comprised two young, previously healthy adult volunteers, one female and one male. General findings and caveats noted by the study authors: Some responding clones were detected in pre-infection memory, which suggested that pre-existing cross-reactive memory T cells had joined the SARS-CoV-2 response. The second-wave clones that peaked on day 37 were not confirmed to be SARS-CoV-2 specific. The study covered only two mild cases, and larger cohorts including severe cases with pre-infection samples were considered necessary. Contracting CD4+ clones turned up mainly in the CM and EM memory subsets, whereas EMRA was where CD8+ clones were enriched. From day 15 to 85, contracting clones showed balanced CD4/CD8 phenotypes, whereas a second wave of clones that expanded from day 15 to 37 leaned towards CD4+.

Germline trimming: 7 bases from V, 3 bases from J; junction bases outside gene matches: 5. Inclusive of the bounding cysteine and phenylalanine, the CDR3 is 14 residues long. The only DNA kept is the CDR3, 42 bases in frame from the first base. Ficoll-Paque density gradient centrifugation was used to isolate PBMCs. TCRdb shows the sequencer as Illumina NovaSeq 6000. TCRalpha and TCRbeta cDNA libraries were constructed by 5'RACE with constant-segment primers, with sample barcodes and unique molecular identifiers being introduced. RNA was extracted from every sample with Trizol reagent. Amplification of the libraries took two PCR steps, and the second step added a second sample barcode plus Illumina TruSeq adapters. The libraries were sequenced on an Illumina NovaSeq using 2 x 150 bp paired-end reads. Processing in the source paper ran as follows. Reads were demultiplexed and collapsed into UMI-guided consensus sequences with migec v1.2.7. Using mixcr v2.1.11, the UMI consensuses were aligned to TRA and TRB V and J templates and assembled into clonotypes. Expanded or contracted clonotypes were those called significant by both edgeR and NoisET, with noise models trained on biological replicates. edgeR calls used a false discovery rate-adjusted p below 0.01 and a log2 fold-change threshold of 1. As an exploratory analysis of dynamics, max-normalized trajectories of the 1000 most abundant clonotypes were examined by PCA with hierarchical clustering. Separately sequenced CD4+ and CD8+ repertoires were used to assign the CD4 or CD8 phenotype of responding clones. TCRdb trimmed the raw reads at Q25, called clones with MiXCR and kept productive beta chains. A single entry per CDR3 protein holds the most common genes and DNA from its merged rows. The V and J calls and clone size come from TCRdb's table, not from the authors' own analysis. The sample yields about 16,000 distinct CDR3 sequences; around 25% were counted once. The top ten clonotypes cover approximately 56% of the sample.

The table lists this clonotype with a few counts. Its antigen is not yet known. No per-base quality is available; no much larger clone lies one base away. This TCR was sampled from a man aged 18 to 30 who had mild COVID-19 (a few samples of this study predate the infection). The sample titles of this study are shuffled in the database, so cell type and time point are left out; the donor was told from shared clones. The sequencing sample was made of PBMCs or a T cell subset sorted from them (not recorded which). The rearranged segments are TRBV12-3 or TRBV12-4 and TRBJ2-5, with 10 bases in between that match TRBD2. The CDR3 is CASTLAGGKETQYF. The DNA is TGTGCCAGCACCTTAGCGGGGGGAAAAGAGACCCAGTACTTC.